This TCR beta chain was identified during a study of CD8+CD57+ T cells in acquired aplastic anemia (dated by TCRdb to the late 2010s). Context from the whole study: A mean of approximately 3 ug of DNA, ranging from about 0.17 to 30 ug, was extracted from sorted CD4+ and CD8+ cells. Mean read counts for healthy donor samples were around 10 million for CD4+ cells and 11.0 million for CD8+ cells.

Genomic DNA was used as template for profiling of TCR beta VDJ combinations and CDR3 sequences. An Illumina HiSeq 2000 was the platform used for TCR repertoire sequencing. From the authors' description of their analysis: TRBV/TRBJ rearrangement plots, CDR3 size and DJ length profiles, and Simpson's diversity index were used to evaluate the repertoires. Whichever DNA sequence was most abundant in the deep sequencing data was defined as the immunodominant clone. CDR3 amino acid sequences were screened for sharing across subjects and were compared with published repertoires and the VDJdb database. The public reads were quality trimmed at Q25 with fastp and then assembled into clones with MiXCR by TCRdb, keeping productive beta chains. Each entry is one CDR3 protein sequence, shown with its most common DNA and genes. The V and J calls come from TCRdb's annotation, not from the publication. Counted in this sample were around 180,000 distinct CDR3 sequences; approximately 60% of them appeared once. The top ten constitute over 40% of the sample.

Overall results and qualifications from the work: Patients and healthy controls showed no significant difference in CD8+ Simpson's diversity (P=0.060). Although 25 to 30 CD8+ CDR3 sequences were shared by patients and controls, these sequences appeared highly expressed in patients and within the immunodominant clones of patients.

This clonotype has a count of ten or more. No antigen is known for it. No base-level quality is on record; no much larger clone is a single base apart. TCR repertoires of sorted CD4+ and CD8+ blood T cells from severe aplastic anemia patients and healthy subjects were deep-sequenced in the study. Ficoll-Paque density gradient centrifugation was used to isolate peripheral blood mononuclear cells. Before DNA was extracted, CD4+ and CD8+ T cells were sorted using either FACS or magnetic beads. Trimming leaves V shorter by 4 bases and J shorter by 4 bases, with the junction holding 3 bases beyond the gene matches. The CDR3 goes from the cysteine to the phenylalanine over 15 residues. The DNA shown is the 45-base CDR3, in frame from base 1. CDR1 and CDR2, per the germline V gene, are SNHLY and FYNNEI.

This receptor was identified in a human donor in good health. The sequenced sample was sorted CD4+, CD8+, or CD8+CD57+ T cells (not recorded which) from PBMCs. In this chain, TRBV2 is recombined with TRBJ2-3; TRBD2 aligns with 12 central bases. The CDR3: CASSGPSGGADTQYF. The nucleotide sequence reads as follows: TGTGCCAGCAGTGGCCCTAGCGGGGGGGCAGATACGCAGTATTTT.